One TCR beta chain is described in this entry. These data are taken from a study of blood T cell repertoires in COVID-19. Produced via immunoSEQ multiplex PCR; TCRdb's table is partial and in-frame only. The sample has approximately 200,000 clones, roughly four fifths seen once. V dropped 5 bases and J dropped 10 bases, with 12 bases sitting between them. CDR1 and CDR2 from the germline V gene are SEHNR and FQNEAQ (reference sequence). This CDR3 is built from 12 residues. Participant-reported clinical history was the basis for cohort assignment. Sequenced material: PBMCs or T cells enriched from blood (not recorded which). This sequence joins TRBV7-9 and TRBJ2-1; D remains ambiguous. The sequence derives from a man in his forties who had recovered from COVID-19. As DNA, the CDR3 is TGTGCCAGCAGCGCGAGCCCACTGGAGCAGTTCTTC. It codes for CASSASPLEQFF.